These 28 T cell receptor beta chains were sequenced from one sample in a study of CD8+CD57+ T cells in acquired aplastic anemia. Genomic DNA templated the TCR beta VDJ and CDR3 profiling. TCRdb passed the reads through MiXCR, listing each CDR3 protein once. The table has about 270,000 distinct CDR3 sequences, 55% to 65% seen once. What was sequenced was sorted CD4+, CD8+, or CD8+CD57+ T cells (not recorded which) from PBMCs. Receptors originate from a human donor with severe aplastic anemia or a healthy control (not recorded which).

A remark on this clonotype: Since the CDR3 does not end with the conserved phenylalanine or tryptophan, this likely comes from a read error. This chain links TRBV7-3 with TRBJ1-1; D call uncertain. This CDR3 has 13 amino acids. Germline V CDR1 and CDR2: SGHTA, FQGTGA. CDR3 coding DNA: TGTGCCAGCGGCTTACAATCTGGCACTGAAGCTTTCCTT. Translating it yields CASGLQSGTEAFL.

As concerns this clonotype: The CDR3 does not close with the conserved phenylalanine or tryptophan, likely indicating a read error. The DNA is omitted, as the CDR3 cannot be located on it reliably, and the CDR3 follows TCRdb's listing. The rearrangement joins TRBV11-1 to TRBJ2-6. Germline assignment: CDR1 SGHAT and CDR2 FQDESV (reference sequence). The CDR3 length equals 9 residues, ends included. This chain's CDR3 is CASSRAVTS.

V gene TRBV11-1 combines with J gene TRBJ2-1, with D perhaps given as TRBD1 or TRBD2 (5 bases each). CDR1 and CDR2 from the germline V gene are SGHAT and FQDESV (reference sequence). Trimming pared 5 bases from V and 4 bases from J, leaving 12 bases between. This CDR3 is 14 amino acids long. This CDR3 reads CASSMNGAYNEQFF. The CDR3 DNA is TGTGCCAGCAGCATGAACGGGGCATACAATGAGCAGTTCTTC.

V gene TRBV30 combines with J gene TRBJ2-3, with a weak D call TRBD2 (7 bases). CDR3 length: 14 residues. Germline CDR1 reads GTSNPN; CDR2 reads SVGIG (reference sequence). V shed 4 bases and J shed 5 bases, with 16 bases lying between them. The CDR3, as DNA: TGTGCCTGGAACCTTGGGGGGGCAGAAGATACGCAGTATTTT. It is translated as CAWNLGGAEDTQYF.

This clonotype occurred many times. This rearrangement joins TRBV12-3 or TRBV12-4 to TRBJ2-1, with 14 bases lining up with TRBD2. The CDR3 is 14 residues long. Trimming took 5 bases from V and 10 from J; bases not matched to a gene: 4. As DNA, the CDR3 is TGTGCCAGCAGTGCGACTAGCGGGGGGGCCGAGCAGTTCTTC. Its protein is CASSATSGGAEQFF.

This clonotype was seen only a few times. V and J are TRBV28 and TRBJ2-3, with no clear D. The germline CDR1 and CDR2 sequences are MDHEN and SYDVKM. Trimming removed 8 bases from V and 2 bases from J, with 8 bases in between. The CDR3 length is 12 residues. The CDR3 region has the DNA TGTGCCAGCTCTCAGTACACAGATACGCAGTATTTT. Residues: CASSQYTDTQYF.

The genes are TRBV7-9 and TRBJ2-5; 9 nucleotides line up with TRBD1. There are 15 residues in the CDR3. The germline V gene has CDR1 SEHNR and CDR2 FQNEAQ (reference sequence). The trim removed 3 bases at V and 5 bases at J, leaving 7 bases unmatched. The CDR3, as DNA: TGTGCCAGCAGCTTCCCCGGACAGGGGACGGAGACCCAGTACTTC. It translates to CASSFPGQGTETQYF. Full variable domain (missing parts from reference TRBV7-9 and TRBJ2-5): DTGVSQNPRHKITKRGQNVTFRCDPISEHNRLYWYRQTLGQGPEFLTYFQNEAQLEKSRLLSDRFSAERPKGSFSTLEIQRTEQGDSAMYLCASSFPGQGTETQYFGPGTRLLVL.

This clonotype was seen ten or more times. The V call is TRBV24-1, the J call TRBJ2-1; D may be TRBD2 (5 bases). The CDR3 has 14 amino acids. V was shortened by 5 bases and J by 2 bases, with 9 bases between the two germline ends. Germline CDR1 is KGHDR and CDR2 is SFDVKD. The CDR3 loop reads CATSAGIPYNEQFF. The CDR3 region has the DNA TGTGCCACCAGTGCGGGGATCCCCTACAATGAGCAGTTCTTC.

This clonotype has just a few counts. This rearrangement joins TRBV15 to TRBJ1-1; no reliable D call. The V gene lost 3 bases and the J gene lost 1 base, with 12 bases spanning the gap. CDR3 length: 15 amino acids. CDR1 and CDR2 from the germline V gene are LNHNV and YYDKDF (reference sequence). The CDR3 protein is CATSSSVPSNTEAFF. CDR3 nucleotide sequence: TGTGCCACCAGCAGTTCCGTCCCCTCGAACACTGAAGCTTTCTTT.

In this sample, this clonotype turned up many times. This chain joins TRBV7-9 and TRBJ2-2, with no clear D. Germline V CDR1 and CDR2: SEHNR, FQNEAQ (reference sequence). The CDR3 contains 16 residues. The V gene lost 1 base and the J gene lost 0 bases, with 9 bases spanning the gap. The chain's CDR3 is CASSLVFWANTGELFF. The CDR3 region has the DNA TGTGCCAGCAGCTTAGTTTTTTGGGCGAACACCGGGGAGCTGTTTTTT.

The chain employs TRBV15 and TRBJ1-2, with D perhaps TRBD1 (5 bases). The length of the CDR3 is 13 residues. Looked up from germline, CDR1 is LNHNV and CDR2 is YYDKDF (reference sequence). Trimming left V 1 base short and J 6 bases short, with 9 bases between. CDR3 sequence: CATSRGVGDGYTF. CDR3 nucleotides: TGTGCCACCAGCAGAGGGGTGGGGGATGGCTACACCTTC.

The chain couples TRBV7-9 to TRBJ1-5, with no clear D. With 5 bases removed from V and 1 base from J, the gap between germline ends came to 12 bases. CDR1 SEHNR and CDR2 FQNEAQ come from the germline V gene (reference sequence). The CDR3 runs to 15 residues. CDR3 sequence reads: CASSPRTGSNQPQHF. In DNA form, the CDR3 reads TGTGCCAGCAGCCCCCGCACCGGGAGCAATCAGCCCCAGCATTTT.

The chain joins TRBV5-6 to TRBJ1-2; 8 bases align to TRBD1. With V trimmed by 3 bases and J by 4 bases, 5 bases remained unmatched. CDR3 size: 14 residues. Germline values: CDR1 SGHDT, CDR2 YYEEEE. This CDR3 reads CASSSDRVVYGYTF. CDR3 coding DNA: TGTGCCAGCAGCTCGGACAGGGTCGTCTATGGCTACACCTTC. Filled out from reference TRBV5-6 and TRBJ1-2, the complete variable domain reads DAGVTQSPTHLIKTRGQQVTLRCSPKSGHDTVSWYQQALGQGPQFIFQYYEEEERQRGNFPDRFSGHQFPNYSSELNVNALLLGDSALYLCASSSDRVVYGYTFGSGTRLTVV.

This clonotype occurred many times. J is TRBJ1-5 and V is TRBV6-6, with 8 bases matching TRBD1. The CDR3 runs to 18 residues. The ends lost 5 bases at V and 0 bases at J; junction bases unmatched: 12. Germline CDR1 and CDR2: MNHNY and SVGAGI (reference sequence). CDR3 amino acids: CASSHGQGLGYSNQPQHF. For the CDR3, the DNA is TGTGCCAGCAGTCACGGACAGGGCCTAGGGTATAGCAATCAGCCCCAGCATTTT.

The chain joins TRBV7-3 to TRBJ1-1; the D is unclear. The germline CDR1 and CDR2 sequences are SGHTA and FQGTGA. This CDR3 has 14 residues. V was clipped by 5 bases and J by 1 base, with 11 bases between them. CDR3 sequence: CASSPIPGNTEAFF. CDR3 bases: TGTGCCAGCAGCCCCATACCGGGGAACACTGAAGCTTTCTTT. The whole variable domain, remainder taken from reference TRBV7-3 and TRBJ1-1, is GAGVSQTPSNKVTEKGKYVELRCDPISGHTALYWYRQSLGQGPEFLIYFQGTGAADDSGLPNDRFFAVRPEGSVSTLKIQRTERGDSAVYLCASSPIPGNTEAFFGQGTRLTVV.

Details on this clonotype: Possible read error: a much larger clone is one base away. The chain carries TRBV6-5 and TRBJ2-2, with a weak D call TRBD2 (5 bases). CDR3 size: 12 residues. Germline V gene sequence: CDR1 MNHEY, CDR2 SVGAGI. The CDR3: CASSYSTGELVF. The CDR3 DNA reads TGTGCCAGCAGTTACTCGACCGGGGAGCTGGTTTTT.

This chain links TRBV6-1 with TRBJ2-2, with 8 bases aligning to TRBD2. From germline, CDR1 is MNHNS and CDR2 SASEGT. Germline trimming cut 8 bases from V and 10 bases from J; bases unmatched to any gene: 15. The CDR3 length is 15 residues. This CDR3 reads CASHLGTSGAEELFF. The CDR3 DNA follows: TGTGCCAGCCACCTGGGGACTAGTGGGGCTGAGGAGCTGTTTTTT.

The chain is built from TRBV15 and TRBJ2-1; the D gene is possibly TRBD1 (5 bases). Trimming removed 1 base from V and 6 bases from J, with 10 bases in between. This CDR3 spans 14 amino acids. CDR1 and CDR2 from the germline V gene are LNHNV and YYDKDF (reference sequence). The CDR3 DNA is TGTGCCACCAGCAGAGCTACAGGCTCCAATGAGCAGTTCTTC. It translates to CATSRATGSNEQFF.

This clonotype has just a few counts. The J gene is TRBJ1-2, the V gene TRBV12-3 or TRBV12-4; a weak D match, TRBD1 (5 bases). The CDR3 has 17 residues. Deletions cut 3 bases from V and 2 bases from J, with 19 bases between. CDR3 protein: CASSFPLLSTVNYGYTF. The DNA for the CDR3 is TGTGCCAGCAGTTTCCCCCTCCTCTCGACAGTGAACTATGGCTACACCTTC.

The J gene is TRBJ1-1, the V gene TRBV7-8, with TRBD1 matching 7 bases. This CDR3 is built from 15 residues. J gave up 1 base and V 7 bases, and 9 bases lay outside the gene matches. The V gene's germline CDR1 is SGHVS and CDR2 FQNEAQ. CDR3 nucleotide sequence: TGTGCCAGCAACGCGTCACAGGGGCAGAACACTGAAGCTTTCTTT. It codes for CASNASQGQNTEAFF.

The chain is built from TRBV7-9 and TRBJ2-3; possibly TRBD2 for D (6 bases). This CDR3 has 16 amino acids. The V gene lost 6 bases and the J gene lost 2 bases, with 18 bases spanning the gap. The V gene's germline CDR1 is SEHNR and CDR2 FQNEAQ (reference sequence). The CDR3 reads CASSFLRDSLTDTQYF. CDR3 coding DNA: TGTGCCAGCAGTTTTCTCCGGGACTCTCTCACAGATACGCAGTATTTT.

The genes are TRBV6-5 and TRBJ1-6, with a tentative D call TRBD1 (5 bases). The V and J ends lost 0 bases and 8 bases respectively, with 14 bases between them. Germline CDR1 is MNHEY and CDR2 is SVGAGI. This CDR3 is built from 16 residues. CDR3 sequence reads: CASSYSRQGEDSPLHF. In DNA, the CDR3 is TGTGCCAGCAGTTACTCGAGGCAGGGAGAGGATTCACCCCTCCACTTT.

The J gene is TRBJ2-7, the V gene TRBV7-2, with TRBD1 identical over 7 bases. Germline CDR1 reads SGHTA; CDR2 reads FQGNSA. The CDR3 runs 15 residues. With V trimmed by 4 bases and J by 3 bases, 9 bases remained unmatched. The CDR3 region is CASSYRTGGNYEQYF. Written as DNA, the CDR3 is TGTGCCAGCAGCTATCGGACAGGTGGTAACTACGAGCAGTACTTC.

The chain combines TRBV20-1 with TRBJ2-3, with D unclear. Germline lookup yields CDR1 DFQATT and CDR2 SNEGSKA (reference sequence). This CDR3 is built from 12 residues. V lost 5 bases and J lost 4, with 10 bases in between. CDR3: CSAAVDPDTQYF. CDR3 bases: TGCAGTGCTGCAGTAGACCCAGATACGCAGTATTTT.

J is TRBJ2-3 and V is TRBV15; 11 bases are a match to TRBD2. CDR1 and CDR2 (germline): LNHNV, YYDKDF (reference sequence). The CDR3 extends over 17 amino acids. V shed 3 bases, J shed 4 bases, and the junction held 9 bases outside the gene matches. The CDR3 sequence is CATSSYQTSGSADTQYF. The CDR3 DNA sequence: TGTGCCACCAGCAGCTACCAAACTAGCGGGAGCGCAGATACGCAGTATTTT.

This sequence joins TRBV27 and TRBJ1-4; D is undetermined. This CDR3 is 15 amino acids long. CDR1 MNHEY and CDR2 SMNVEV come from the germline V gene (reference sequence). V was shortened by 5 bases and J by 6 bases, with 16 bases between the two germline ends. CDR3 coding DNA: TGTGCCAGCAGTCAACGACTGGCGACATATGAAAAACTGTTTTTT. It codes for CASSQRLATYEKLFF.

As DNA, the CDR3 is TGTGCCAGCCGACAGACCCGCAATGAAAAACTGTTTTTT. This translates into CASRQTRNEKLFF. This chain connects TRBV25-1 to TRBJ1-4; a weak D match, TRBD1 (5 bases). The length of the CDR3 is 13 residues. Germline-derived CDR1 and CDR2 are MGHDK and SYGVNS. V lost 8 bases to trimming and J lost 5 bases, with 12 bases between them. The complete variable domain, with remaining parts taken from reference TRBV25-1 and TRBJ1-4, reads EADIYQTPRYLVIGTGKKITLECSQTMGHDKMYWYQQDPGMELHLIHYSYGVNSTEKGDLSSESTVSRIRTEHFPLTLESARPSHTSQYLCASRQTRNEKLFFGSGTQLSVL.

This chain uses TRBV7-2 with TRBJ1-2; the D is unclear. Germline V gives CDR1 SGHTA, CDR2 FQGNSA. This CDR3 is 12 amino acids long. The V and J ends lost 5 bases and 7 bases respectively, with 11 bases between them. The CDR3 DNA reads TGTGCCAGCAGCCCCGACACGAGTGGCTACACCTTC. Translating it yields CASSPDTSGYTF.